The 5 T cell receptor beta chains reported below all come from one sample, sequenced in a study of blood T cell repertoires in COVID-19 (dated by TCRdb to 2020 to 2021). Library prep was done by the immunoSEQ multiplex PCR assay. TCRdb provides this immuneACCESS table in a form limited to in-frame rearrangements. Some clones are lacking; in checked studies, under half of them reflect an unresolved V gene, and why the rest are absent is not known. In this sample the table shows about 220,000 clones, roughly nine tenths of which occur a single time. The ten largest account for approximately 3.8% of the sample. Sequenced: PBMCs or T cells enriched from blood (not recorded which). All receptors derive from a woman aged 18-30 years in a cohort exposed to, infected with or recovered from COVID-19 (not recorded which).

The chain links TRBV19 to TRBJ2-7; 10 bases match TRBD2. J was trimmed by 5 bases and V by 3 bases; bases with no gene match: 4. In germline, CDR1 is LNHDA, CDR2 SQIVND (reference sequence). The CDR3 is made up of 14 amino acids. The CDR3 loop is CASSIGTSENEQYF. CDR3 bases: TGTGCCAGTAGTATCGGGACTAGCGAGAACGAGCAGTACTTC.

The chain uses TRBV5-1 and TRBJ2-5; D may be TRBD2 (5 bases). The V end lost 6 bases, the J end lost 5 bases, and 14 bases lay between the germline ends. This CDR3 contains 13 residues. Germline CDR1 and CDR2: SGHRS and YFSETQ. CDR3 sequence reads: CASTPGVDETQYF. CDR3 sequence (DNA): TGCGCCAGCACCCCCGGGGTGGACGAGACCCAGTACTTC.

The table lists this clone with a count of one. The V and J genes are TRBV29-1 and TRBJ2-3; 8 bases line up with TRBD2. CDR1 SQVTM and CDR2 ANQGSEA come from the germline V gene. Germline trimming cut 3 bases from V and 5 bases from J; bases unmatched to any gene: 4. The CDR3 is made up of 13 amino acids. The CDR3 coding sequence is TGCAGCGTTGAGGTAGCGGGGTTAGATACGCAGTATTTT. Translating gives CSVEVAGLDTQYF.

The rearrangement uses TRBV10-3 and TRBJ1-4; tentative D call: TRBD1 (5 bases). V was clipped by 6 bases and J by 7 bases, with 18 bases between them. The CDR3 has 15 residues. The germline gives CDR1 ENHRY, CDR2 SYGVKD. The CDR3 spells CAISEGTGDTEKLFF. The CDR3 DNA follows: TGTGCCATCAGCGAAGGGACGGGGGATACTGAAAAACTGTTTTTT.

This clone was detected only once. This chain joins TRBV2 and TRBJ1-2; D is undetermined. The CDR3 spans 12 residues. With 7 bases removed from V and 12 bases from J, the gap between germline ends came to 18 bases. In germline, CDR1 is SNHLY, CDR2 FYNNEI. The CDR3 bases are TGTGCCAGCATGGGCACAAACCCATCCCACACCTTC. It translates to CASMGTNPSHTF.